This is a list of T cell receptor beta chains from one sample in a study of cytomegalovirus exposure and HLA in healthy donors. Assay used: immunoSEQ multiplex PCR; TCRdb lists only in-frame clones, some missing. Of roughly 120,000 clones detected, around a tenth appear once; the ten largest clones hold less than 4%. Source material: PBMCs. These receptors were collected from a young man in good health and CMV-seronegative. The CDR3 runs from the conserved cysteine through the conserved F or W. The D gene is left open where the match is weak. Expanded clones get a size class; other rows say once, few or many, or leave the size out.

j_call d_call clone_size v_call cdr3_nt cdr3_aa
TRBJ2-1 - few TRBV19 TGTGCCAGTAGTATAGCCCCTCCTATAGTGGGGGGTTGGAACAATGAGCAGTTCTTC CASSIAPPIVGGWNNEQFF
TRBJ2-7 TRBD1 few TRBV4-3 TGCGCCAGCAGCCCGGGACAGGGGACCTACGAGCAGTACTTC CASSPGQGTYEQYF
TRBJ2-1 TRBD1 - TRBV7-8 TGTGCCAGCAGCTTAGTAGTGGGACAGGGCCCATACAATGAGCAGTTCTTC CASSLVVGQGPYNEQFF
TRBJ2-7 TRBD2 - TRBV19 TGTGCCAGTAGTATAAACCGGGACTACTCCTACGAGCAGTACTTC CASSINRDYSYEQYF
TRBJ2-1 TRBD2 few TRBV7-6 TGTGCCAGCAGCTTATCGGCTAGCGGGGTCTATGAGCAGTTCTTC CASSLSASGVYEQFF
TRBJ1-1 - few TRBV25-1 TGTGCCAGCAGTGATACCCTAGGAGGGACTGAAGCTTTCTTT CASSDTLGGTEAFF
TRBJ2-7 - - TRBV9 TGTGCCAGCAGCTCCCGAGGGGGCGAGCAGTACTTC CASSSRGGEQYF
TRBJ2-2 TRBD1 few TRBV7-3 TGTGCCAGCAGCTCGCGGACAGGCCGGGAGCTGTTTTTT CASSSRTGRELFF
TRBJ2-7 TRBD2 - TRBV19 TGTGCCAGTAGTTTGACAGCGGGAGGGCCCTACGAGCAGTACTTC CASSLTAGGPYEQYF
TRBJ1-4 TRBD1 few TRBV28 TGTGCCAGCAGCCGCGACAGGGATGAAAAACTGTTTTTT CASSRDRDEKLFF
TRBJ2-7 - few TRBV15 TGTGCCACCAGCAAAACACAGCTATCCTACGAGCAGTACTTC CATSKTQLSYEQYF
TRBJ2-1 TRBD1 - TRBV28 TGTGCCAGCAGTCCCCCCGGGACAGGGATCAATGAGCAGTTCTTC CASSPPGTGINEQFF
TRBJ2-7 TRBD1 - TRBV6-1 TGTGCCAGCAGTGTTCGGGACAGAGACTACGAGCAGTACTTC CASSVRDRDYEQYF
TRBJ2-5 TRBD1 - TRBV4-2 TGTGCCAGCAGCCGAACAGGGGGAGATCGGGGGATACAAGAGACCCAGTACTTC CASSRTGGDRGIQETQYF
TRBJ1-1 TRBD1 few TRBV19 TGTGCCAGTCGCTTCCGGGACAGTGAAGCTTTCTTT CASRFRDSEAFF
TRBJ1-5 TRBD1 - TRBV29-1 TGCAGCGCCGGGGACAGGCCGGGTCAGCCCCAGCATTTT CSAGDRPGQPQHF
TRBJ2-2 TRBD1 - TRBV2 TGTGCCAGCAGTGACCGTACAGGGGGCGGCACCGGGGAGCTGTTTTTT CASSDRTGGGTGELFF
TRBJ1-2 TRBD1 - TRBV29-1 TGCAGCGTTCTGAGGGACAGGGAAGGAGGCTACACCTTC CSVLRDREGGYTF
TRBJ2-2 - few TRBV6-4 TGTGCCAGCAGTGACAGTATAGAGGCCGGGGAGCTGTTTTTT CASSDSIEAGELFF
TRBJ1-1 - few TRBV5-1 TGCGCCAGCAGCTTGGCCGAGGCAGGGGTGGCTTTCTTT CASSLAEAGVAFF
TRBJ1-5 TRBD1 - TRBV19 TGTGCCAGTAGTATACAGGGGGCCAATCAGCCCCAGCATTTT CASSIQGANQPQHF
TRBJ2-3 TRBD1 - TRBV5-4 TGTGCCAGCAGCTATACAGGGGGCACAGATACGCAGTATTTT CASSYTGGTDTQYF
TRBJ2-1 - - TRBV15 TGTGCCACCAGCAGAGGAGGGAGCTCCTACAATGAGCAGTTCTTC CATSRGGSSYNEQFF
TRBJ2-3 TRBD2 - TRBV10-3 TGTGCCATCAGTGATTCTAGCGGGGAAGATACGCAGTATTTT CAISDSSGEDTQYF
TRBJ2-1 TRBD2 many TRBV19 TGTGCCAGTTTTCCCTCCGGGACTAGCGGGGGTCACAATGAGCAGTTCTTC CASFPSGTSGGHNEQFF
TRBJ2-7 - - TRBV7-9 TGTGCCAGCAGCTTATCAGGGGACTCCTACGAGCAGTACTTC CASSLSGDSYEQYF
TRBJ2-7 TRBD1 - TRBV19 TGTGCCAGTAGTATAGGACAGGGAAGCTACGAGCAGTACTTC CASSIGQGSYEQYF
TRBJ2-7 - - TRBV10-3 TGTGCCATCAGTGATGCTTCAGTCTACGAGCAGTACTTC CAISDASVYEQYF
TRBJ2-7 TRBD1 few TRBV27 TGTGCCAGCAGTCTAAGACAGGGAATCGACGAGCAGTACTTC CASSLRQGIDEQYF
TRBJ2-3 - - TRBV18 TGTGCCAGCTCACCTCTCCCAGGGGTCACAGATACGCAGTATTTT CASSPLPGVTDTQYF
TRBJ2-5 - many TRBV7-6 TGTGCCAGCAGCTTATTAGGGGGGGTTCCGGAGACCCAGTACTTC CASSLLGGVPETQYF
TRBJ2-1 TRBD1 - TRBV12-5 TGTGCTAGTGGTTTGGTAACGGACAGGCGCAATGAGCAGTTCTTC CASGLVTDRRNEQFF
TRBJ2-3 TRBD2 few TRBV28 TGTGCCAGCAGTGCCGGGACTAGCGGGAGAGGGACAGATACGCAGTATTTT CASSAGTSGRGTDTQYF
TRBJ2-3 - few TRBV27 TGTGCCAGCAGTTTACTAGGTTGGGCAGATACGCAGTATTTT CASSLLGWADTQYF
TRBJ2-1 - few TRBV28 TGTGCCTCCGTCGAAGCGGCTTACAATGAGCAGTTCTTC CASVEAAYNEQFF
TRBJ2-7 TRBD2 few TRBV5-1 TGCGCCAGCAGCTTTGGGGAGGGCTACGAGCAGTACTTC CASSFGEGYEQYF
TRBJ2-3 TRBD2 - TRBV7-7 TGTGCTAGCAGCCTAGGACTAGGGGGCACAGATACGCAGTATTTT CASSLGLGGTDTQYF
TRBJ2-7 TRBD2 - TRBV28 TGTGCCAGCAGACCCCTCCGCGGGAGTTCCCTCTCCTACGAGCAGTACTTC CASRPLRGSSLSYEQYF
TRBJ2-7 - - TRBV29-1 TGCAGCGTTGAAGATACGGGAGACGAGCAGTACTTC CSVEDTGDEQYF
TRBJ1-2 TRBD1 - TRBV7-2 TGTGCCAGCAGCCCCCGGACAGGGAGTAGCTATGGCTACACCTTC CASSPRTGSSYGYTF
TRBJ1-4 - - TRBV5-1 TGCGCCAGCCGCATAGGGACATCGGGTGAAAAACTGTTTTTT CASRIGTSGEKLFF
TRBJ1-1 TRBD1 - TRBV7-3 TGTGCCAGCAGAGGGACAGGGTCCACTGAAGCTTTCTTT CASRGTGSTEAFF
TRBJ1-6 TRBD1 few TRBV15 TGTGCCACCAGCAGAGAGGGACAGGATTATAATTCACCCCTCCACTTT CATSREGQDYNSPLHF
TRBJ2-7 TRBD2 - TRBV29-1 TGCAGCGTACAGCGGGGGGAGACCTACGAGCAGTACTTC CSVQRGETYEQYF
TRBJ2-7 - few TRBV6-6 TGTGCCAGCAGTTACTCCGGGTACTACGAGCAGTACTTC CASSYSGYYEQYF
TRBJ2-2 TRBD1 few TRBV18 TGTGCCAGCTCACCAAAGGACAGGGTGAACACCGGGGAGCTGTTTTTT CASSPKDRVNTGELFF
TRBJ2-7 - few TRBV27 TGTGCCAGCAGTTGCTACTCCTACGAGCAGTACTTC CASSCYSYEQYF
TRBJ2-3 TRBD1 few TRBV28 TGTGCCAGCTTTCGGACAGGGGCCGCAGATACGCAGTATTTT CASFRTGAADTQYF
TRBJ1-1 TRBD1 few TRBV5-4 TGTGCCAGCAGCCGGGACAGAATGTGGTCGTGGGACACTGAAGCTTTCTTT CASSRDRMWSWDTEAFF
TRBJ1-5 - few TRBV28 TGTGCCAGCAGTACGTCCACCTACAATCAGCCCCAGCATTTT CASSTSTYNQPQHF
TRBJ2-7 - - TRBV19 TGTGCCAGTAGTAAGTCGACAACCTCCTACGAGCAGTACTTC CASSKSTTSYEQYF
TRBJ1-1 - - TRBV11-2 TGTGCCAGCAGCTTAGAGGTCGCGAAAGCTTTCTTT CASSLEVAKAFF
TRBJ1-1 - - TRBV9 TGTGCCAGCAGCGCCCGGACAGATGGTTCTGAAGCTTTCTTT CASSARTDGSEAFF
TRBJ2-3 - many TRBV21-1 TGTGCCAGCAGCAAAGGGGGCAGGGGCACAGATACGCAGTATTTT CASSKGGRGTDTQYF
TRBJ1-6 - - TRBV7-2 TGTGCCAGCATCCTTACGGGAAGCTCCTATAATTCACCCCTCCACTTT CASILTGSSYNSPLHF
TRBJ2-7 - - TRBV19 TGTGCCAGTAGTCACTCCGCCTACGAGCAGTACTTC CASSHSAYEQYF
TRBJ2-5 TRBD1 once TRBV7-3 TGTGCCAGCAGCCCCACAGGGGCGGGAGAGACCCAGTACTTC CASSPTGAGETQYF
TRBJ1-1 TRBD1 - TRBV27 TGTGCCAGCAGTTTAATGGGACAGGAGCCTGAAGCTTTCTTT CASSLMGQEPEAFF